These 20 T cell receptor beta chains came from one sample sequenced in a study of T-cell memory formation after mild COVID-19. TCRdb reprocessed the 5' RACE reads via MiXCR and lists one record per CDR3 protein. This sample has under 450,000 distinct CDR3 sequences, with approximately 15% found just once. The specimen sequenced was PBMCs or a T cell subset sorted from them (not recorded which). Receptors originate from a man aged 18 to 30 who had mild COVID-19 (a few samples of this study predate the infection). Cell type and time point are not known.

This chain uses TRBV6-4 with TRBJ1-1, with D hard to call. The length of the CDR3 is 14 residues. Trimming removed 0 bases from V and 1 base from J, with 6 bases in between. CDR1 and CDR2 from the germline V gene are MRHNA and SNTAGT. The CDR3 region has the DNA TGTGCCAGCAGTGACTCGCCGGAGAACACTGAAGCTTTCTTT. Translating it yields CASSDSPENTEAFF.

As concerns this clonotype: This could be a read error, since a much larger clone is one nucleotide away. The chain is built from TRBV5-1 and TRBJ1-2; D call uncertain. This CDR3 comprises 13 residues. The V and J ends lost 3 bases and 4 bases respectively, with 10 bases between them. Germline V CDR1 and CDR2: SGHRS, YFSETQ. The CDR3 region has the DNA TGCGCCAGCAGCTCGGACGGCCCCTATGGCTACACCTTC. Translating gives CASSSDGPYGYTF.

This clonotype was seen only a few times. The V gene is TRBV7-2, the J gene TRBJ2-7; D is ambiguous. The CDR3 totals 14 residues. Germline lookup yields CDR1 SGHTA and CDR2 FQGNSA. V was clipped by 5 bases and J by 3 bases, with 14 bases between them. The CDR3 loop reads CASSTNWKGYEQYF. CDR3 DNA: TGTGCCAGCAGCACAAACTGGAAGGGCTACGAGCAGTACTTC. Full variable domain (rest looked up from reference TRBV7-2 and TRBJ2-7): GAGVSQSPSNKVTEKGKDVELRCDPISGHTALYWYRQSLGQGLEFLIYFQGNSAPDKSGLPSDRFSAERTGGSVSTLTIQRTQQEDSAVYLCASSTNWKGYEQYFGPGTRLTVT.

This clonotype was counted a few times. This chain joins TRBV20-1 and TRBJ2-2, with a weak D call TRBD2 (6 bases). This CDR3 is built from 17 residues. V shed 1 base and J shed 5 bases, with 20 bases lying between them. Germline CDR1 is DFQATT and CDR2 is SNEGSKA (reference sequence). The CDR3 sequence is CSARAVRGGVMTGELFF. CDR3 DNA sequence: TGCAGTGCTAGAGCCGTTCGGGGCGGGGTTATGACCGGGGAGCTGTTTTTT.

Only a few counts were recorded for this clonotype. V and J are TRBV6-5 and TRBJ1-2; TRBD1 agrees at 7 bases. The CDR3 covers 16 residues. With 7 bases clipped from V and 2 bases from J, the junction kept 13 bases outside the gene matches. Looked up from germline, CDR1 is MNHEY and CDR2 is SVGAGI. CDR3 sequence: CASTVTNRGLNYGYTF. As DNA, the CDR3 is TGTGCCAGCACCGTTACCAACAGGGGTTTAAACTATGGCTACACCTTC.

This chain links TRBV4-2 with TRBJ2-6; perhaps TRBD2 as D (6 bases). V lost 9 bases, J lost 2 bases, and 23 bases lay in between. Germline V gives CDR1 LGHNA, CDR2 YNFKEQ. The CDR3 loop spans 18 amino acids. This chain's CDR3 is CASRQEETRAAGANVLTF. CDR3 bases: TGTGCCAGTCGTCAGGAGGAGACTAGGGCAGCTGGGGCCAACGTCCTGACTTTC.

The chain links TRBV4-1 to TRBJ2-2; the D gene is possibly TRBD1 (6 bases). Looked up from germline, CDR1 is MGHRA and CDR2 is YSYEKL. V lost 4 bases, J lost 1 base, and 13 bases lay in between. The CDR3 totals 16 residues. CDR3 residues: CASSRRNRENTGELFF. The CDR3 DNA sequence: TGCGCCAGCAGCCGCCGGAACAGGGAGAACACCGGGGAGCTGTTTTTT.

This clonotype was seen a few times. The chain has TRBV7-3 and TRBJ1-1; the D is unclear. The CDR3 is made up of 13 amino acids. Germline V lookup: CDR1 SGHTA, CDR2 FQGTGA. The V end was cut by 5 bases, the J end by 4 bases, with 11 bases between. The CDR3 here is CASSPGDATEAFF. DNA for the CDR3: TGTGCCAGCAGCCCAGGAGATGCCACTGAAGCTTTCTTT.

The chain carries TRBV6-6 and TRBJ1-2; D perhaps matches TRBD1 (5 bases). V lost 6 bases to trimming and J lost 0 bases, with 14 bases between them. CDR1 and CDR2 from the germline V gene are MNHNY and SVGAGI (reference sequence). This CDR3 is built from 15 residues. The CDR3 is CASRLGGGTNYGYTF. The CDR3 DNA follows: TGTGCCAGCAGACTGGGGGGGGGAACTAACTATGGCTACACCTTC.

The gene calls are TRBV7-2 and TRBJ2-1, with D perhaps TRBD2 (5 bases). V lost 4 bases to trimming and J lost 1 base, with 11 bases between them. The CDR3 extends over 15 amino acids. Germline assignment: CDR1 SGHTA and CDR2 FQGNSA. The CDR3 here is CASSSWTGSYNEQFF. The DNA for the CDR3 is TGTGCCAGCAGCTCATGGACTGGGTCCTACAATGAGCAGTTCTTC. Combining the CDR3 with reference TRBV7-2 and TRBJ2-1 gives the whole variable domain GAGVSQSPSNKVTEKGKDVELRCDPISGHTALYWYRQSLGQGLEFLIYFQGNSAPDKSGLPSDRFSAERTGGSVSTLTIQRTQQEDSAVYLCASSSWTGSYNEQFFGPGTRLTVL.

The chain uses TRBV27 and TRBJ2-7; no reliable D call. V lost 7 bases and J lost 0, with 16 bases in between. The germline V gene encodes CDR1 MNHEY and CDR2 SMNVEV (reference sequence). This CDR3 has 15 amino acids. Here the CDR3 reads CASNHGCGSSYEQYV. In DNA form, the CDR3 reads TGTGCCAGCAATCATGGGTGCGGAAGCTCCTACGAGCAGTACGTC.

The V gene is TRBV7-8, the J gene TRBJ2-1; either TRBD1 or TRBD2 may fit D (5 bases each). V lost 1 base to trimming and J lost 9 bases, with 19 bases between them. Germline V gene data show CDR1 as SGHVS and CDR2 as FQNEAQ. This CDR3 region has 16 residues. The CDR3 nucleotides read TGTGCCAGCAGCTTAGGTGCCCAAGGGACCGGCACTGAGCAGTTCTTC. Protein sequence: CASSLGAQGTGTEQFF.

This clonotype was seen at least ten times. The chain combines TRBV24-1 with TRBJ2-1; weak D call: TRBD1 (7 bases). CDR1 and CDR2 (germline): KGHDR, SFDVKD. The V end was cut by 8 bases, the J end by 9 bases, with 19 bases between. This CDR3 region has 14 residues. The CDR3 protein is CATKGTAGLGEQFF. The DNA for the CDR3 is TGTGCCACCAAAGGGACAGCGGGCCTGGGTGAGCAGTTCTTC.

This clonotype was counted between two and nine times. The chain links TRBV6-5 to TRBJ2-1; 9 bases are a match to TRBD2. Germline-derived CDR1 and CDR2 are MNHEY and SVGAGI. This CDR3 comprises 12 residues. Trimming cost V 5 bases and J 9 bases; bases outside gene matches: 2. The CDR3 nucleotides are TGTGCCAGCAGTCCTAGCGGGGCTGAGCAGTTCTTC. Its translation: CASSPSGAEQFF.

This chain links TRBV7-9 with TRBJ2-2; no definite D call. Germline loops: CDR1 SEHNR, CDR2 FQNEAQ (reference sequence). CDR3 size: 15 residues. V dropped 1 base and J dropped 4 bases, with 10 bases sitting between them. CDR3: CASSLEGGSTGELFF. The CDR3 nucleotides read TGTGCCAGCAGCTTAGAAGGTGGCAGCACCGGGGAGCTGTTTTTT.

The table lists this clonotype with a few counts. The chain carries TRBV6-1 and TRBJ1-5; 9 nucleotides align to TRBD1. The CDR3 contains 15 residues. Germline lookup yields CDR1 MNHNS and CDR2 SASEGT. J lost 0 bases, V lost 6 bases, and 3 bases had no gene match. CDR3 DNA sequence: TGTGCCAGCAGCGACAGGGGGGCTAGCAATCAGCCCCAGCATTTT. Its translation: CASSDRGASNQPQHF.

The DNA for the CDR3 is TGCAGTGCTAGAGGGAGTAGCGGGGGGGTCCGGGTAGAGCAGTTCTTC. This translates into CSARGSSGGVRVEQFF. The chain couples TRBV20-1 to TRBJ2-1; 11 bases map to TRBD2. The trim removed 1 base at V and 10 bases at J, leaving 12 bases unmatched. Germline V CDR1 and CDR2: DFQATT, SNEGSKA (reference sequence). The CDR3 covers 16 residues.

The rearrangement joins TRBV5-5 to TRBJ2-1, with 14 bases identical to TRBD2. The junction had 8 bases not matched to a gene; V was cut back by 0 bases and J by 9 bases. The germline CDR1 and CDR2 sequences are SGHKS and YYEKEE (reference sequence). The CDR3 has 17 residues. Here the CDR3 DNA reads TGTGCCAGCAGCTTGGCCCCGACTAGCGGGGGGGCGGGTGAGCAGTTCTTC. Amino acid sequence: CASSLAPTSGGAGEQFF. The whole variable domain, filled in from reference TRBV5-5 and TRBJ2-1, reads DAGVTQSPTHLIKTRGQQVTLRCSPISGHKSVSWYQQVLGQGPQFIFQYYEKEERGRGNFPDRFSARQFPNYSSELNVNALLLGDSALYLCASSLAPTSGGAGEQFFGPGTRLTVL.

V gene TRBV7-7 combines with J gene TRBJ2-7, with TRBD1 matching over 7 bases. With 5 bases clipped from V and 6 bases from J, the junction kept 7 bases outside the gene matches. The CDR3 runs to 13 residues. The germline V gene encodes CDR1 SSHAT and CDR2 FNYEAQ (reference sequence). This CDR3 reads CASSDRTGGEQYF. As DNA, the CDR3 is TGTGCCAGCAGCGACAGGACAGGTGGCGAGCAGTACTTC.

This clonotype was counted a few times. The rearrangement uses TRBV6-2 or TRBV6-3 and TRBJ1-6; possible D gene TRBD1, 6 bases. CDR1 and CDR2 from the germline V gene are MNHEY and SVGEGT. This CDR3 comprises 15 residues. V was trimmed by 0 bases and J by 10 bases, leaving 13 bases between them. This chain's CDR3 is CASSYSIGGGSPLHF. Written as DNA, the CDR3 is TGTGCCAGCAGTTACTCGATAGGGGGGGGATCACCCCTCCACTTT.